Shown below are 9 T cell receptor beta chains from a single sample sequenced in a study of tissue T cells after allogeneic stem cell transplantation (dated by TCRdb to between 2021 and 2024). Library construction relied on the immunoSEQ multiplex PCR assay. In TCRdb, the immuneACCESS table is reduced to in-frame sequences with V and J assigned. These tables do not hold every clone; where another copy was compared, an unresolved V gene accounts for under half, and the others remain unexplained. For this sample there are about 5,100 clones; about two fifths appear just once. In total, the top ten clones hold roughly 24% of the sample. Per the publication, the time point label means: mouse harvest day 14 after allogeneic transplant. Mouse grafts combined 10^7 T-cell-depleted bone marrow cells with 10^6 splenic CD5+ T cells, given via tail vein injection. Sample: gut tissue. Receptors originate from a female BALB/c mouse given C57BL/6 T cells with graft-versus-host disease after an allogeneic hematopoietic cell transplant.

Turning to this clone: Gene names refer to mouse genes. Sequencing ends 1 residue short of the CDR3 end; the germline J gene provides the rest. The chain combines TRBV24 with TRBJ2-7, with 10 bases identical to TRBD2. V lost 6 bases to trimming and J lost 4 bases; unmatched junction nucleotides: 6. The germline V gene encodes CDR1 KGHTA and CDR2 FRNEEI. The CDR3 has 14 amino acids. CDR3 amino acids: CASSPPGLGYEQYF. Incomplete CDR3 DNA: TGTGCCAGCAGCCCACCGGGACTGGGGTATGAACAGTAC.

This clone has only a few counts. Mouse gene names apply. The CDR3 end is not reached by the read, which stops 1 residue before it; the germline J gene fills it in. The chain employs TRBV15 and TRBJ2-5, with TRBD2 matching 7 bases. Germline CDR1 reads SGHND; CDR2 reads FRSKSL. Losses at the gene ends were 6 bases for V and 0 bases for J; bases not matched to a gene: 3. The CDR3 sequence is 14 residues long. The sequenced part of the CDR3 DNA is TGTGCCAGCAGCCCTGGGGGTAACCAAGACACCCAGTAC. Protein: CASSPGGNQDTQY. The complete CDR3 sequence is CASSPGGNQDTQYF.

Turning to this clone: Gene names are the mouse ones. The read terminates 1 residue ahead of where the CDR3 ends, so the germline J gene completes it. V gene TRBV26 combines with J gene TRBJ2-4; D possibly corresponds to TRBD1 (7 bases). Germline V lookup: CDR1 KGHPV, CDR2 FQNQEV (reference sequence). The CDR3 covers 13 residues. Deletions cut 4 bases from V and 6 bases from J, with 11 bases between. The DNA read from the CDR3 is TGTGCCAGCAGTCAGGGGGCTGAGAACACCTTGTAC. Amino acids: CASSQGAENTLY. The whole CDR3 reads CASSQGAENTLYF.

Remarks on this clone: Genes here carry mouse names. Read sequence stops 1 residue before the CDR3 end, and the germline J gene provides the missing end. The sample carries other DNA sequences with the same CDR3. The chain uses TRBV26 and TRBJ2-5, with a tentative D call TRBD2 (6 bases). The germline CDR1 and CDR2 sequences are KGHPV and FQNQEV (reference sequence). Trimming took off 2 bases at V and 6 bases at J, with 9 bases between the two ends. CDR3 length equals 13 residues. CDR3 residues: CASSLGGSDTQYF. The DNA read from the CDR3 is TGTGCCAGCAGTCTGGGGGGGTCGGACACCCAGTAC.

Of note for this clone: Gene labels here are mouse ones. The CDR3 end lies 1 residue beyond the end of the read and is filled in from the germline J gene. V usage is TRBV5 and J usage is TRBJ2-1, with TRBD2 identical over 8 bases. The CDR3 consists of 15 residues. The trim removed 1 base at V and 3 bases at J, leaving 2 bases unmatched. Germline CDR1 LGHNA, CDR2 YNLKQL (reference sequence). The CDR3 sequence is CASSQVGGGYAEQFF. The sequenced part of the CDR3 DNA is TGTGCCAGCAGCCAAGTGGGGGGGGGCTATGCTGAGCAGTTC.

Points on this clone: The gene names here belong to mouse. The read stops 1 residue short of the end of the CDR3; the missing end is completed from the germline J gene. The chain is built from TRBV19 and TRBJ1-6; maybe TRBD1 (6 bases). TRBJ1-6 is recorded as an ORF, its role being uncertain. V was trimmed by 8 bases and J by 10 bases, leaving 10 bases between them. Germline V CDR1 and CDR2: FNHDT, SITEND (reference sequence). This CDR3 contains 11 residues. The CDR3 bases that were read are TGTGCCAGTAGGGGGGCCTCGCCCCTCTAC. Translating it yields CASRGASPLY. Given in full, the CDR3 is CASRGASPLYF.

This clone is classed as medium-sized (0.01 to 0.1%). Gene labels here are mouse ones. The CDR3 extends 1 residue past the end of the read, so its final part is completed from the germline J gene. The J gene is TRBJ1-2, the V gene TRBV26; 7 bases agree with TRBD1. This CDR3 spans 12 amino acids. Losses at the gene ends were 4 bases for V and 6 bases for J; bases not matched to a gene: 2. The germline V gene encodes CDR1 KGHPV and CDR2 FQNQEV (reference sequence). The DNA read from the CDR3 is TGTGCCAGCAGTCGGGACAGAACCGACTACACC. Translated: CASSRDRTDYT. The full-length CDR3 reads as CASSRDRTDYTF.

For this clone: Any gene name here is a mouse gene name. Read coverage stops 1 residue before the CDR3 terminus; the germline J gene supplies the remainder. This chain connects TRBV26 to TRBJ1-1; TRBD1 agrees at 9 bases. Germline CDR1 is KGHPV and CDR2 is FQNQEV (reference sequence). The CDR3 loop spans 13 amino acids. V trimming: 4 bases; J trimming: 3 bases; junction bases outside the gene matches: 0. CDR3 in amino acids: CASSRTGDTEVFF. CDR3 DNA (partial): TGTGCCAGCAGTCGGACAGGGGACACAGAAGTCTTC.

This clone counts as medium-sized (0.01 to 0.1%). All gene names here are mouse names. The read falls 1 residue short of the CDR3 end, and the missing part is taken from the germline J gene. The chain recombines TRBV26 with TRBJ2-5; the D is unclear. Germline CDR1 KGHPV, CDR2 FQNQEV (reference sequence). V lost 2 bases to trimming and J lost 3 bases, with 6 bases between them. The CDR3 totals 13 residues. CDR3 DNA, as far as it was read: TGTGCCAGCAGTCTGGGCAGACAAGACACCCAGTAC. Amino acid sequence: CASSLGRQDTQY. The whole CDR3 sequence reads CASSLGRQDTQYF.